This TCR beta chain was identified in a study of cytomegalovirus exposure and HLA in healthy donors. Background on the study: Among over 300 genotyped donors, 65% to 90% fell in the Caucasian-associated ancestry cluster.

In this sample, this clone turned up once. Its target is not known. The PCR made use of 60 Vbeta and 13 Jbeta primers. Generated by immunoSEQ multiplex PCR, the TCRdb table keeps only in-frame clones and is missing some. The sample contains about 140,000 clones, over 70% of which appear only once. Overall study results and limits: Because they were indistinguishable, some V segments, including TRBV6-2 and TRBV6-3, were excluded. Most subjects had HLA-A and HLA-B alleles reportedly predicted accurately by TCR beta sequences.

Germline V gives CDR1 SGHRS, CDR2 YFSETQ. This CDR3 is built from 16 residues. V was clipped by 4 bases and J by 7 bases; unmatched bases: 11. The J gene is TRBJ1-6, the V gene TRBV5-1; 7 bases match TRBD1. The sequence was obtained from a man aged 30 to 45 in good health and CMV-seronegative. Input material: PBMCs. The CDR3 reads CASSGSGTAANSPLHF. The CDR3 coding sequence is TGCGCCAGCAGCGGCTCCGGGACAGCTGCAAATTCACCCCTCCACTTT. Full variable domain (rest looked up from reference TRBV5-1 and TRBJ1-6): KAGVTQTPRYLIKTRGQQVTLSCSPISGHRSVSWYQQTPGQGLQFLFEYFSETQRNKGNFPGRFSGRQFSNSRSEMNVSTLELGDSALYLCASSGSGTAANSPLHFGNGTRLTVT.